The 27 T cell receptor beta chains in this list originate from one sample, sequenced in a study of T cell repertoires in cytomegalovirus infection. TCRdb passed the reads through MiXCR, listing each CDR3 protein once. This table holds approximately 500,000 distinct CDR3 sequences, 10% to 12% found once. Sequenced input: PBMCs. Receptor source: a human donor in good health (CMV status not recorded). Some clones in this sample may be carry-over from other donors' samples.

This clonotype was detected many times. The chain combines TRBV19 with TRBJ2-4; D is possibly TRBD1 (6 bases). The germline CDR1 and CDR2 sequences are LNHDA and SQIVND (reference sequence). V lost 6 bases and J lost 1, with 16 bases in between. CDR3 length: 16 residues. The CDR3 loop is CASRDRGGSAKNIQYF. In nucleotides, the CDR3 is TGTGCCAGTAGGGATCGAGGGGGTTCGGCCAAAAACATTCAGTACTTC. The whole variable domain, remainder taken from reference TRBV19 and TRBJ2-4, is DGGITQSPKYLFRKEGQNVTLSCEQNLNHDAMYWYRQDPGQGLRLIYYSQIVNDFQKGDIAEGYSVSREKKESFPLTVTSAQKNPTAFYLCASRDRGGSAKNIQYFGAGTRLSVL.

This clonotype was found many times. The rearrangement links TRBV20-1 to TRBJ1-5, with D possibly being TRBD1 (5 bases). This CDR3 has 13 residues. From germline, CDR1 is DFQATT and CDR2 SNEGSKA (reference sequence). V lost 4 bases and J lost 4, with 11 bases in between. The CDR3 sequence: CSAKDTGNQPQHF. Here the CDR3 DNA reads TGCAGTGCTAAGGACACCGGAAATCAGCCCCAGCATTTT.

This chain joins TRBV3-1 and TRBJ1-5; the D gene is possibly TRBD1 (5 bases). The germline V gene encodes CDR1 LGHDT and CDR2 YNNKEL (reference sequence). The ends were cut back, 0 bases at V and 4 bases at J, with 16 bases in the middle. CDR3 size: 17 residues. CDR3 amino acids: CASSQDKGQGGNQPQHF. DNA of the CDR3: TGTGCCAGCAGCCAAGATAAAGGCCAGGGAGGTAATCAGCCCCAGCATTTT.

On this clonotype itself: This may be a read error: a much more frequent sequence differs by one nucleotide. The chain is built from TRBV5-8 and TRBJ2-3; D is unresolved. CDR3 length: 15 residues. CDR1 and CDR2 (germline): SGHTS, YDEGEE. V was trimmed by 0 bases and J by 6 bases, leaving 14 bases between them. The CDR3 bases are TGTGCCAGCAGCTTGGTAGGCAGCTTCAGGGATACGCAGTATTTT. It codes for CASSLVGSFRDTQYF. The full variable domain, rest sourced from reference TRBV5-8 and TRBJ2-3, is EAGVTQSPTHLIKTRGQQATLRCSPISGHTSVYWYQQALGLGLQFLLWYDEGEERNRGNFPPRFSGRQFPNYSSELNVNALELEDSALYLCASSLVGSFRDTQYFGPGTRLTVL.

This rearrangement joins TRBV12-3 or TRBV12-4 to TRBJ2-7, with D maybe TRBD2 (5 bases). With 1 base removed from V and 3 bases from J, the gap between germline ends came to 7 bases. The CDR3 length is 13 residues. The CDR3, as DNA: TGTGCCAGCAGTTTAGGGACTCACTACGAGCAGTACTTC. Protein sequence: CASSLGTHYEQYF.

This clonotype was detected ten times or more. The chain couples TRBV4-2 to TRBJ1-3; 8 bases map to TRBD1. CDR3 length equals 16 residues. Germline CDR1 and CDR2: LGHNA and YNFKEQ. The ends lost 0 bases at V and 3 bases at J; junction bases unmatched: 4. This CDR3 reads CASSQDRTGIGNTIYF. The CDR3 coding sequence is TGTGCCAGCAGCCAAGATCGGACAGGGATTGGAAACACCATATATTTT.

This clonotype was detected ten times or more. The V and J genes are TRBV20-1 and TRBJ1-2; 9 bases align to TRBD1. Germline values: CDR1 DFQATT, CDR2 SNEGSKA (reference sequence). This CDR3 is 12 amino acids long. The V gene end was trimmed by 5 bases and the J gene end by 7 bases; junction bases not matched to a gene: 5. The CDR3 loop is CSAWTGAGGYTF. The CDR3 region has the DNA TGCAGTGCTTGGACAGGGGCTGGTGGCTACACCTTC.

In its sample, this clonotype was seen a few times. The V and J genes are TRBV6-6 and TRBJ1-1; no firm D call. There are 12 residues in the CDR3. Between the trimmed V and J ends, which lost 5 bases and 4 bases, there was a span of 8 bases. Looked up from germline, CDR1 is MNHNY and CDR2 is SVGAGI (reference sequence). The CDR3 reads CASSNRVTEAFF. The CDR3 nucleotides read TGTGCCAGCAGTAATAGGGTCACTGAAGCTTTCTTT.

This clonotype was observed at least ten times. The rearrangement links TRBV28 to TRBJ1-4; D might be TRBD1 (5 bases). V was shortened by 5 bases and J by 8 bases, with 6 bases between the two germline ends. Germline assignment: CDR1 MDHEN and CDR2 SYDVKM. The CDR3 is made up of 11 amino acids. For the CDR3, the DNA is TGTGCCAGCAGTGCAGGGGAAAAACTGTTTTTT. The encoded protein is CASSAGEKLFF.

The table lists this clonotype with many counts. This chain connects TRBV6-1 to TRBJ1-1; D is unresolved. The CDR3 runs to 13 residues. Trimming removed 7 bases at V and 4 bases at J, with 13 bases between. Germline CDR1 reads MNHNS; CDR2 reads SASEGT. The CDR3 sequence is CASMRSEGTEAFF. The CDR3 coding sequence is TGTGCCAGCATGAGAAGCGAGGGCACTGAAGCTTTCTTT.

This clonotype was seen a few times. The J gene is TRBJ2-1, the V gene TRBV15; the D is unclear. Germline V gives CDR1 LNHNV, CDR2 YYDKDF (reference sequence). The V gene lost 2 bases and the J gene lost 5 bases, with 10 bases spanning the gap. The CDR3 covers 14 residues. The CDR3 is CATSRHPEDNEQFF. CDR3 nucleotides: TGTGCCACCAGCAGACATCCAGAAGACAATGAGCAGTTCTTC.

This clonotype was observed a handful of times. The V and J genes are TRBV20-1 and TRBJ2-3, with 10 nucleotides matching TRBD2. Germline-derived CDR1 and CDR2 are DFQATT and SNEGSKA (reference sequence). The CDR3 runs to 15 residues. The J segment lost 1 base and the V segment lost 4 bases, leaving 5 bases of the junction unmatched. The CDR3 DNA is TGCAGTGCTACTCAAGGGACTAGCGGCACAGATACGCAGTATTTT. Translating gives CSATQGTSGTDTQYF.

This clonotype has ten or more counts. The J gene is TRBJ1-5, the V gene TRBV11-2, with D possibly TRBD1 on 5 matching bases. The CDR3 runs to 14 residues. Germline V gene sequence: CDR1 SGHAT, CDR2 FQNNGV. Trimming stripped 4 bases from V and 4 bases from J, with 11 bases between. The CDR3: CASSSSGPNQPQHF. DNA of the CDR3: TGTGCCAGCAGCTCCTCAGGGCCAAATCAGCCCCAGCATTTT.

The V and J genes are TRBV12-3 or TRBV12-4 and TRBJ2-1; unclear D gene. Trimming took 6 bases from V and 14 from J, leaving 20 bases between them. The CDR3 runs to 13 residues. The CDR3 bases are TGTGCCAGCAGGGAATTAACGATAATGAGGAAGTTCTTC. It yields the protein CASRELTIMRKFF.

This clonotype was seen many times. This chain uses TRBV18 with TRBJ2-7; D possibly uses TRBD1 or TRBD2 (7 bases each). This CDR3 has 14 residues. V was shortened by 3 bases and J by 3 bases, with 12 bases between the two germline ends. Germline V gene sequence: CDR1 KGHSH, CDR2 LQKENI. CDR3 coding DNA: TGTGCCAGCTCACCTGACAGGGAGGGCTACGAGCAGTACTTC. It specifies CASSPDREGYEQYF.

Ten or more counts support this clonotype. The genes are TRBV7-9 and TRBJ1-2, with a tentative D call TRBD1 (6 bases). V was trimmed by 1 base and J by 5 bases, leaving 11 bases between them. Looked up from germline, CDR1 is SEHNR and CDR2 is FQNEAQ (reference sequence). The CDR3 length is 14 residues. CDR3 bases: TGTGCCAGCAGCTTAGTGGGACATGGGTATGGCTACACCTTC. Residues: CASSLVGHGYGYTF. Full variable domain (rest looked up from reference TRBV7-9 and TRBJ1-2): DTGVSQNPRHKITKRGQNVTFRCDPISEHNRLYWYRQTLGQGPEFLTYFQNEAQLEKSRLLSDRFSAERPKGSFSTLEIQRTEQGDSAMYLCASSLVGHGYGYTFGSGTRLTVV.

This clonotype was seen repeatedly, ten times or more. V usage is TRBV7-2 and J usage is TRBJ2-5; 9 bases align to TRBD1. This CDR3 spans 15 amino acids. Germline CDR1 and CDR2: SGHTA and FQGNSA. V lost 1 base to trimming and J lost 5 bases; unmatched junction nucleotides: 5. The CDR3 sequence is CASSLDRTGDETQYF. In nucleotides, the CDR3 is TGTGCCAGCAGCTTAGACCGGACAGGGGATGAGACCCAGTACTTC.

This clonotype was counted ten times or more. The rearrangement uses TRBV7-2 and TRBJ2-5; 10 bases line up with TRBD2. This CDR3 has 15 amino acids. V dropped 8 bases and J dropped 5; count of bases not matched to a gene: 11. Per germline, CDR1 SGHTA and CDR2 FQGNSA. The DNA of the CDR3 is TGTGCCAGCTGTCTAGCGGGAGTCACGGGGGAGACCCAGTACTTC. This gives the protein CASCLAGVTGETQYF. Full variable domain (remainder filled in from reference TRBV7-2 and TRBJ2-5): GAGVSQSPSNKVTEKGKDVELRCDPISGHTALYWYRQSLGQGLEFLIYFQGNSAPDKSGLPSDRFSAERTGGSVSTLTIQRTQQEDSAVYLCASCLAGVTGETQYFGPGTRLLVL.

The J gene is TRBJ2-3, the V gene TRBV5-5; 8 bases fit TRBD1. Germline V gene sequence: CDR1 SGHKS, CDR2 YYEKEE (reference sequence). The CDR3 covers 17 residues. V trimming: 4 bases; J trimming: 3 bases; junction bases outside the gene matches: 13. The CDR3 region is CASSQVTGTGRTDTQYF. CDR3 DNA sequence: TGTGCCAGCAGCCAAGTGACCGGGACAGGTCGGACAGATACGCAGTATTTT.

In its sample, this clonotype was seen many times. The gene calls are TRBV20-1 and TRBJ2-1; 10 bases align to TRBD2. Losses at the gene ends were 6 bases for V and 0 bases for J; bases not matched to a gene: 17. Germline CDR1 and CDR2: DFQATT and SNEGSKA (reference sequence). The CDR3 totals 19 residues. CDR3 loop: CSAVPLRGLAESSYNEQFF. The CDR3 coding sequence is TGCAGTGCCGTTCCCCTCCGCGGACTAGCGGAGAGCTCCTACAATGAGCAGTTCTTC.

This clonotype was seen repeatedly, ten times or more. J is TRBJ2-1 and V is TRBV12-3 or TRBV12-4, with 10 nucleotides matching TRBD2. This CDR3 contains 16 residues. Trimming at V came to 2 bases and at J to 7 bases, leaving 8 bases not matched to a gene. The CDR3 DNA sequence: TGTGCCAGCAGTTTACCACTAGCGGGAAAGGTAAATGAGCAGTTCTTC. It specifies CASSLPLAGKVNEQFF.

This clonotype has ten or more counts. The chain recombines TRBV11-1 with TRBJ2-1; D is undetermined. CDR1 is SGHAT and CDR2 is FQDESV in the germline V gene (reference sequence). The CDR3 is made up of 17 amino acids. Trimming pared 5 bases from V and 0 bases from J, leaving 17 bases between. The CDR3 region has the DNA TGTGCCAGCAGCCCATCGGTCGCAGTACTCTCCTACAATGAGCAGTTCTTC. This codes for CASSPSVAVLSYNEQFF. Full variable domain (rest looked up from reference TRBV11-1 and TRBJ2-1): EAEVAQSPRYKITEKSQAVAFWCDPISGHATLYWYRQILGQGPELLVQFQDESVVDDSQLPKDRFSAERLKGVDSTLKIQPAELGDSAMYLCASSPSVAVLSYNEQFFGPGTRLTVL.

The genes are TRBV2 and TRBJ1-2; TRBD1 agrees at 7 bases. This CDR3 region has 15 residues. J was trimmed by 3 bases and V by 7 bases; bases with no gene match: 11. CDR1 is SNHLY and CDR2 is FYNNEI in the germline V gene. The chain's CDR3 is CASTMTGSAYYGYTF. CDR3 coding DNA: TGTGCCAGCACCATGACAGGGTCGGCCTACTATGGCTACACCTTC.

This clonotype has just a few counts. The genes are TRBV9 and TRBJ2-7; 8 nucleotides line up with TRBD2. With V trimmed by 3 bases and J by 3 bases, 5 bases remained unmatched. Germline lookup yields CDR1 SGDLS and CDR2 YYNGEE. The CDR3 contains 14 residues. CDR3 coding DNA: TGTGCCAGCAGCGCGGGGGGGGCCAGCTACGAGCAGTACTTC. Amino acid sequence: CASSAGGASYEQYF.

This clonotype was recorded many times. The J gene is TRBJ1-1, the V gene TRBV6-6; D unclear. This CDR3 comprises 13 residues. V was pared by 10 bases and J by 6 bases, with 18 bases between. The V gene's germline CDR1 is MNHNY and CDR2 SVGAGI (reference sequence). The CDR3 region has the DNA TGTGCCACCTCTCCCGGGGTTCCCCCTGAAGCTTTCTTT. This translates into CATSPGVPPEAFF.

This clonotype was observed many times. CDR3 coding DNA: TGTGCCAGCAGCTTGGACAGGCTATATGGCTACACCTTC. Protein product: CASSLDRLYGYTF. The chain recombines TRBV5-4 with TRBJ1-2; D is possibly TRBD1 (5 bases). Germline-derived CDR1 and CDR2 are SGHNT and YYREEE (reference sequence). The CDR3 contains 13 residues. The V gene lost 0 bases and the J gene lost 5 bases, with 8 bases spanning the gap.

This clonotype turned up a few times. CDR3 nucleotide sequence: TGTGCCAGGACGGAGATTGATGGCTACACCTTC. This gives the protein CARTEIDGYTF. The gene calls are TRBV2 and TRBJ1-2, with D unresolved. The germline CDR1 and CDR2 sequences are SNHLY and FYNNEI. V was pared by 9 bases and J by 6 bases, with 11 bases between. This CDR3 region has 11 residues.